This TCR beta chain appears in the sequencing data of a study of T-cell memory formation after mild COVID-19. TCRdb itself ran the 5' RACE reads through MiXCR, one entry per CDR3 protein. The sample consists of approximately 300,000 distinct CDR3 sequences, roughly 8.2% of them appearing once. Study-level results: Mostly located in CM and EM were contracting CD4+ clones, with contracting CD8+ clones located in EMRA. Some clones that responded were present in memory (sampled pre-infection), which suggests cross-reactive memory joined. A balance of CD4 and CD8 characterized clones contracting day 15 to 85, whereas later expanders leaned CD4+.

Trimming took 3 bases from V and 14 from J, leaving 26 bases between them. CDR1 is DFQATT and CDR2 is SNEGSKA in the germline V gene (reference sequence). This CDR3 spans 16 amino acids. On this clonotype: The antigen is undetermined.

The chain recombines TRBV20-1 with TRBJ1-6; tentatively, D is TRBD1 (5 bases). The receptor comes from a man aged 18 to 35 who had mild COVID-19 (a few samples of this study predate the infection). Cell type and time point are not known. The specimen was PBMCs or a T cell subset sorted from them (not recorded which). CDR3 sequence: CSASPTDSSPRLALHF. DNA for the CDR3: TGCAGTGCTAGTCCCACTGACAGTAGCCCTAGATTGGCCCTCCACTTT.